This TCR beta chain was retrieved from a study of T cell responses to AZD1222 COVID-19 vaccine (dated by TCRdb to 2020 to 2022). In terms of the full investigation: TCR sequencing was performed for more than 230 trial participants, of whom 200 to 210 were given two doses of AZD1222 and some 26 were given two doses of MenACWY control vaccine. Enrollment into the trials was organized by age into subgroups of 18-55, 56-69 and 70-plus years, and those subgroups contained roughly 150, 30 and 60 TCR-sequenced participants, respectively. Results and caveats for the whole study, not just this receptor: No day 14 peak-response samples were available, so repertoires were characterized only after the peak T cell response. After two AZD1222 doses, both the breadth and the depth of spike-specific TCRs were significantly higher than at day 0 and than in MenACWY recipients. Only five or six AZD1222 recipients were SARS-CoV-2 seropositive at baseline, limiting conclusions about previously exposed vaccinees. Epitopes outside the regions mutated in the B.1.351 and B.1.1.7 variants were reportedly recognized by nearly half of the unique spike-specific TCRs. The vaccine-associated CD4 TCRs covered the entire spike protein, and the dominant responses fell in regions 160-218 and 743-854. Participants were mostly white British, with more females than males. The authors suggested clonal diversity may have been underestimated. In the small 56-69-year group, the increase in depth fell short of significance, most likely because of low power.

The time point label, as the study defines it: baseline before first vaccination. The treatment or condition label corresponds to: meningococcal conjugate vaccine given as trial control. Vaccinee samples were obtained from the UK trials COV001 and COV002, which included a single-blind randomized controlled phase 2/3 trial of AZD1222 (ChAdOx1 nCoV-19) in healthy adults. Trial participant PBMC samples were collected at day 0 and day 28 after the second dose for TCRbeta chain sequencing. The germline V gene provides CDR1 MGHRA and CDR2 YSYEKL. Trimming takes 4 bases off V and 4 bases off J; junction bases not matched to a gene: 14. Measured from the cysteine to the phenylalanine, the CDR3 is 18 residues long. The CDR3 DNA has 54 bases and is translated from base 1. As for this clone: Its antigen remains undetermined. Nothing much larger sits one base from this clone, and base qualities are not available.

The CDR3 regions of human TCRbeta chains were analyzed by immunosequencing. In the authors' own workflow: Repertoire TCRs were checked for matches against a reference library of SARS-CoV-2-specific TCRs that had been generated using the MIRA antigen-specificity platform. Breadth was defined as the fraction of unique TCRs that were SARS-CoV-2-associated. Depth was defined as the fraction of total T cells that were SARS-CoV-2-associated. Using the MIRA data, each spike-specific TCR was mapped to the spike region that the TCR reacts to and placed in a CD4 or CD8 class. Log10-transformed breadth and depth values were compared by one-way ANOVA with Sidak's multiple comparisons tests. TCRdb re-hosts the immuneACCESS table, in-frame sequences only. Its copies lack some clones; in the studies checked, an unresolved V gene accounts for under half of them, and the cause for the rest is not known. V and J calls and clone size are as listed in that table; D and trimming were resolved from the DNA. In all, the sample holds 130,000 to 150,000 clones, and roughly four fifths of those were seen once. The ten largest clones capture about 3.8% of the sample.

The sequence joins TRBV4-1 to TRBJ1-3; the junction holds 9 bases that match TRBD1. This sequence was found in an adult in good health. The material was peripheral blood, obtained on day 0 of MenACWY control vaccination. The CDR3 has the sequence CASSLKEDRGTGGNTIYF. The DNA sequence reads TGCGCCAGCAGCCTCAAAGAGGACAGGGGAACAGGAGGAAACACCATATATTTT.